Here is one T cell receptor (beta chain) with its context. These data come from a study of somatic mutations in cytotoxic T cells in rheumatoid arthritis. The data were produced by immunoSEQ multiplex PCR, yet TCRdb's version contains in-frame clones alone and is incomplete. Counted here are about 30,000 clones, approximately 78% occurring once; the ten biggest clones make up roughly 7.6%. This TCR was sampled from an adult with rheumatoid arthritis. What was sequenced was CD8+ T cells sorted from blood.

The CDR3 is CASSRTGGSAEAFF. Written as DNA, the CDR3 is TGTGCCAGCAGCCGGACTGGGGGAAGCGCTGAAGCTTTCTTT. This sequence joins TRBV7-9 and TRBJ1-1; tentative D call: TRBD1 (5 bases). CDR1 and CDR2 (germline): SEHNR, FQNEAQ (reference sequence). Trimming stripped 5 bases from V and 6 bases from J, with 16 bases between. The CDR3 spans 14 residues.